This T cell receptor beta chain derives from a study of graft-versus-host responses after intestinal transplantation. TCRdb keeps only in-frame clones here, not all; method: immunoSEQ multiplex PCR. The sample comprises 11,000 to 15,000 clones, roughly 35% of which are singletons, and about 1.2% rests with the top ten. Findings and limits, study-wide: Recipient-marrow GvH clones were detected, some having first appeared in ileum or blood. Allograft clonal ratios (graft-versus-host to host-versus-graft) were high in patients who had graft-donor T cell macrochimerism. After transplant, early declines in HvG clones were associated with peak levels of circulating GvH clones.

The authors seeded about 200,000 CFSE-labeled responder cells together with about 200,000 irradiated stimulator cells tagged with violet dye. Sample share makes this clone medium-sized. The sequence was obtained from a human patient who received an intestinal transplant. Sequenced here: alloreactive CD4+ T cells from a mixed lymphocyte reaction culture, sampled before intestinal transplant. The subset here: CFSE-low proliferating T cells sorted from roughly six-day pre-transplant mixed lymphocyte reaction (GvH or HvG direction).

The CDR3 bases are TGTGCCAGCAGCCCCTGGGGTAGGGGGCTGAGCACAGATACGCAGTATTTT. It specifies CASSPWGRGLSTDTQYF. The rearrangement links TRBV5-6 to TRBJ2-3; 7 bases map to TRBD1. Germline V gives CDR1 SGHDT, CDR2 YYEEEE. The CDR3 extends over 17 amino acids. J lost 0 bases, V lost 4 bases, and 11 bases had no gene match.